Below, 32 T cell receptor beta chains from the same sample are listed, as sequenced in a study of blood T cells in healthy people across ages. Sample-barcoded 5' priming and a J-beta primer mix drove a second PCR of roughly 7 to 11 cycles. TCRdb itself ran the 5' RACE reads through MiXCR, one entry per CDR3 protein. This repertoire shows about 800,000 distinct CDR3 sequences, 20% to 25% found once; its top ten account for under 4%. The sample also formed part of further work on T cells of mothers and their children.

The sequenced sample consisted of blood. The receptor source for this set is a boy aged 5-17 years in good health.

The chain employs TRBV7-9 and TRBJ2-5; 7 bases line up with TRBD2. Gene TRBJ2-7 matches the end of the DNA better, so the J call may be wrong. CDR3 size: 15 residues. Germline lookup yields CDR1 SEHNR and CDR2 FQNEAQ (reference sequence). The CDR3 coding sequence is TGTGCCAGCAGCTTAGCGGGGGGGAGACCCTACGAGCAGTACTTC. This gives the protein CASSLAGGRPYEQYF.

The chain carries TRBV5-1 and TRBJ1-1; the D is unclear. Deletions cut 3 bases from V and 1 base from J, with 7 bases between. From germline, CDR1 is SGHRS and CDR2 YFSETQ. The CDR3 spans 13 residues. The chain's CDR3 is CASSWAWNTEAFF. The CDR3 nucleotides read TGCGCCAGCAGCTGGGCCTGGAACACTGAAGCTTTCTTT.

The V gene is TRBV5-6, the J gene TRBJ1-5; no clear D. Trimming left V 3 bases short and J 0 bases short, with 22 bases between. Looked up from germline, CDR1 is SGHDT and CDR2 is YYEEEE. CDR3 length equals 19 residues. CDR3 nucleotide sequence: TGTGCCAGCAGCTCTGGAGTCTATAGGGATCCCTATAGCAATCAGCCCCAGCATTTT. Residues: CASSSGVYRDPYSNQPQHF.

V and J are TRBV7-2 and TRBJ2-7; possibly TRBD1 or TRBD2 for D (5 bases each). The V end was cut by 1 base, the J end by 3 bases, with 19 bases between. This CDR3 region has 17 residues. Germline V CDR1 and CDR2: SGHTA, FQGNSA. This chain's CDR3 is CASSLEGPEVLNYEQYF. The CDR3 nucleotides are TGTGCCAGCAGCTTAGAGGGACCCGAGGTCCTAAACTACGAGCAGTACTTC.

This clonotype was counted only a few times. The J gene is TRBJ1-2, the V gene TRBV27; D gene unclear. The CDR3 sequence is 14 residues long. With 3 bases removed from V and 0 bases from J, the gap between germline ends came to 8 bases. Germline V gene sequence: CDR1 MNHEY, CDR2 SMNVEV (reference sequence). CDR3 DNA: TGTGCCAGCAGTTTGGGAGCTCCTAACTATGGCTACACCTTC. Residues: CASSLGAPNYGYTF.

This clonotype has just a few counts. V gene TRBV30 combines with J gene TRBJ2-1; 9 bases match TRBD1. Germline trimming cut 2 bases from V and 4 bases from J; bases unmatched to any gene: 6. Germline-derived CDR1 and CDR2 are GTSNPN and SVGIG (reference sequence). This CDR3 has 15 amino acids. The CDR3 loop reads CAWSTGTGPYNEQFF. In nucleotides, the CDR3 is TGTGCCTGGAGTACCGGGACAGGGCCGTACAATGAGCAGTTCTTC.

The chain carries TRBV6-2 or TRBV6-3 and TRBJ1-2; D ambiguous. The germline V gene has CDR1 MNHEY and CDR2 SVGEGT. This CDR3 is 13 amino acids long. V lost 8 bases to trimming and J lost 3 bases, with 13 bases between them. The CDR3 loop reads CASSRAGYYGYTF. The DNA of the CDR3 is TGTGCCAGCTCCAGAGCAGGCTACTATGGCTACACCTTC.

This clonotype was observed a few times. This chain joins TRBV20-1 and TRBJ1-4; D is possibly TRBD1 (6 bases). CDR3 size: 13 residues. Looked up from germline, CDR1 is DFQATT and CDR2 is SNEGSKA (reference sequence). V gave up 3 bases and J gave up 9 bases, with 14 bases separating them. In DNA, the CDR3 is TGCAGTGCTAGGGGGGGCGCGGATAAAAAACTGTTTTTT. Its translation: CSARGGADKKLFF.

The sample holds a few counts of this clonotype. The J gene is TRBJ2-3, the V gene TRBV7-2; D gene ambiguous. With 5 bases removed from V and 10 bases from J, the gap between germline ends came to 16 bases. In germline, CDR1 is SGHTA, CDR2 FQGNSA. CDR3 length equals 13 residues. CDR3 nucleotides: TGTGCCAGCAGCCCCGTCGGTACTAACGCGCAGTATTTT. Amino acids: CASSPVGTNAQYF.

This clonotype was found once. Sequence at one end of the junction differs from germline and may be a read error. The chain couples TRBV13 to TRBJ2-7; D gene unclear. This CDR3 region has 12 residues. Germline lookup yields CDR1 PRHDT and CDR2 FYEKMQ (reference sequence). In DNA, the CDR3 is TGTGCCAGCAGCTTGCGTTCGAGCGAGCGGTACTTC. Translated, it gives CASSLRSSERYF.

This clonotype has more than one count but fewer than ten. This rearrangement joins TRBV30 to TRBJ2-7; D remains ambiguous. CDR1 is GTSNPN, CDR2 SVGIG, per germline (reference sequence). The V end lost 0 bases, the J end lost 2 bases, and 5 bases lay between the germline ends. The CDR3 is made up of 12 amino acids. CDR3 protein: CAWSVGPYEQYF. As DNA, the CDR3 is TGTGCCTGGAGTGTAGGGCCCTACGAGCAGTACTTC. The full variable domain, its missing parts supplied by reference TRBV30 and TRBJ2-7, is SQTIHQWPATLVQPVGSPLSLECTVEGTSNPNLYWYRQAAGRGLQLLFYSVGIGQISSEVPQNLSASRPQDRQFILSSKKLLLSDSGFYLCAWSVGPYEQYFGPGTRLTVT.

The V gene is TRBV6-2 or TRBV6-3, the J gene TRBJ2-7; no definite D call. This CDR3 has 15 amino acids. Trimming shortened V by 0 bases and J by 0 bases, and 9 bases separated the two germline ends. CDR1 MNHEY and CDR2 SVGEGT come from the germline V gene. The DNA for the CDR3 is TGTGCCAGCAGTTACTCGGCAGAGCGCTCCTACGAGCAGTACTTC. As protein: CASSYSAERSYEQYF.

This clonotype came up many times. The rearrangement links TRBV7-2 to TRBJ2-5, with 8 positions matching TRBD2. CDR1 is SGHTA and CDR2 is FQGNSA in the germline V gene. V shed 6 bases, J shed 5 bases, and the junction held 5 bases outside the gene matches. The CDR3 totals 13 residues. As DNA, the CDR3 is TGTGCCAGCAGTAGAGGCGGGGGGGAGACCCAGTACTTC. Encoded protein: CASSRGGGETQYF.

The chain is built from TRBV5-4 and TRBJ2-5, with a weak D call TRBD1 (6 bases). Germline V lookup: CDR1 SGHNT, CDR2 YYREEE (reference sequence). V shed 2 bases and J shed 1 base, with 9 bases lying between them. The CDR3 extends over 14 amino acids. This CDR3 reads CASSFGQIQETQYF. CDR3 DNA: TGTGCCAGCAGCTTCGGACAGATCCAAGAGACCCAGTACTTC.

DNA of the CDR3: TGCAGTGTTAACCACAATGAGCAGTTCTTC. The encoded protein is CSVNHNEQFF. The chain employs TRBV20-1 and TRBJ2-1, with D unresolved. Germline V gene data show CDR1 as DFQATT and CDR2 as SNEGSKA (reference sequence). The V and J ends lost 7 bases and 5 bases respectively, with 6 bases between them. The CDR3 is 10 residues long.

In its sample, this clonotype was seen many times. J is TRBJ2-7 and V is TRBV6-2 or TRBV6-3; D remains unclear. There are 12 residues in the CDR3. CDR1 is MNHEY and CDR2 is SVGEGT in the germline V gene. The ends were cut back, 6 bases at V and 2 bases at J, with 8 bases in the middle. CDR3 amino acids: CASSRQAYEQYF. Written as DNA, the CDR3 is TGTGCCAGCAGCCGTCAAGCCTACGAGCAGTACTTC.

Notes on this clonotype: The junction and the germline gene differ at one end; a read error may be behind it. V gene TRBV10-3 combines with J gene TRBJ2-3; TRBD1 might be the D (6 bases). The CDR3 has 13 amino acids. The V gene's germline CDR1 is ENHRY and CDR2 SYGVKD. CDR3 residues: CAISESGADTQYF. CDR3 DNA sequence: TGTGCCATCAGTGAGTCGGGGGCGGATACACAGTATTTT.

The chain links TRBV9 to TRBJ2-7, with D tentatively TRBD1 (5 bases). Germline CDR1 SGDLS, CDR2 YYNGEE. This CDR3 comprises 15 residues. Trimming took off 4 bases at V and 4 bases at J, with 18 bases between the two ends. The CDR3 DNA is TGTGCCAGCAGCCCGGAGACAGCGAGAATATACGAGCAGTACTTC. This encodes CASSPETARIYEQYF.

This clonotype was detected a few times. The chain joins TRBV21-1 to TRBJ1-5. TRBV21-1 is a known pseudogene. This CDR3 spans 13 amino acids. For the CDR3, the DNA is TGTGCCAGCAGCAATAATAGCAATCAGCCCCAGCATTTT. Residues: CASSNNSNQPQHF.

CDR3 loop: CSASPGGNEYF. The CDR3, as DNA: TGCAGTGCTAGCCCCGGGGGTAACGAGTACTTC. The chain couples TRBV20-1 to TRBJ2-5, with D possibly matching TRBD2 (6 bases). Germline CDR1 and CDR2: DFQATT and SNEGSKA (reference sequence). The V end lost 3 bases, the J end lost 12 bases, and 14 bases lay between the germline ends. The CDR3 has 11 amino acids.

This sequence joins TRBV6-6 and TRBJ2-5; possible D gene TRBD2, 6 bases. The J call may be incorrect, as the DNA end agrees better with TRBJ2-7. Germline CDR1 is MNHNY and CDR2 is SVGAGI (reference sequence). The CDR3 loop spans 14 amino acids. CDR3 in amino acids: CASKTGTGYYEQYF. The CDR3 region has the DNA TGTGCCAGCAAGACCGGGACTGGGTACTACGAGCAGTACTTC.

The J gene is TRBJ2-2, the V gene TRBV5-4; D is possibly TRBD1 (6 bases). CDR1 and CDR2 (germline): SGHNT, YYREEE (reference sequence). The CDR3 length is 13 residues. V lost 5 bases to trimming and J lost 6 bases, with 11 bases between them. This chain's CDR3 is CASRRPGAGELFF. CDR3 bases: TGTGCCAGCAGGCGGCCAGGGGCCGGGGAGCTGTTTTTT.

This chain connects TRBV29-1 to TRBJ2-3; TRBD2 agrees at 7 bases. The CDR3 has 13 residues. CDR1 and CDR2 (germline): SQVTM, ANQGSEA. V dropped 7 bases and J dropped 5; count of bases not matched to a gene: 9. Written as DNA, the CDR3 is TGCAGCGCCGGAGGGAGGGCGGGAGATACGCAGTATTTT. Translating gives CSAGGRAGDTQYF.

The V and J genes are TRBV6-1 and TRBJ1-1; perhaps TRBD1 as D (5 bases). There are 18 residues in the CDR3. V lost 8 bases and J lost 8, with 33 bases in between. Germline CDR1 is MNHNS and CDR2 is SASEGT. CDR3 coding DNA: TGTGCCAGCGGGCCCATCCCCAAGGGGCGGAAAGACCTCCAGGAAGCTTTCTTT. Translation: CASGPIPKGRKDLQEAFF.

The rearrangement uses TRBV7-2 and TRBJ2-7; D remains unclear. Germline V gives CDR1 SGHTA, CDR2 FQGNSA. CDR3 length: 13 amino acids. V gave up 5 bases and J gave up 5 bases, with 13 bases separating them. CDR3 in DNA: TGTGCCAGCAGCATAGGGCTCTGGCACGAGCAGTACTTC. Translating gives CASSIGLWHEQYF.

The chain couples TRBV4-1 to TRBJ1-2; possibly TRBD1 for D (5 bases). V gave up 4 bases and J gave up 8 bases, with 14 bases separating them. Germline CDR1 is MGHRA and CDR2 is YSYEKL. The CDR3 is 13 residues long. The CDR3 loop is CASSPPGGEGYTF. The DNA for the CDR3 is TGCGCCAGCAGCCCTCCCGGAGGGGAGGGCTACACCTTC.

This clonotype was seen only a few times. This sequence joins TRBV7-2 and TRBJ2-5; no clear D. With the DNA end fitting TRBJ2-7 better, the J assignment may be wrong. This CDR3 spans 13 amino acids. CDR1 and CDR2 from the germline V gene are SGHTA and FQGNSA. The CDR3 here is CASGRATSYEQYF. The CDR3 nucleotides are TGTGCCAGCGGTAGGGCGACCTCCTACGAGCAGTACTTC.

This chain connects TRBV20-1 to TRBJ2-3; the match to TRBD2 covers 10 bases. V shed 0 bases and J 1 base; nucleotides not matched to a gene: 4. Per the germline V gene, CDR1 is DFQATT and CDR2 is SNEGSKA (reference sequence). There are 16 residues in the CDR3. As DNA, the CDR3 is TGCAGTGCTAGAGACGAGCGGGGGGGCGGCACAGATACGCAGTATTTT. This codes for CSARDERGGGTDTQYF.

This CDR3 is CASTLDRGYEQYF. The CDR3 DNA sequence: TGTGCCAGCACTTTGGACAGGGGCTACGAGCAGTACTTC. The chain uses TRBV2 and TRBJ2-7; TRBD1 matches 9 bases. This CDR3 contains 13 residues. V lost 7 bases and J lost 3; bases outside the gene matches: 4. Germline lookup yields CDR1 SNHLY and CDR2 FYNNEI.

This clonotype came up a few times. The chain has TRBV7-9 and TRBJ1-2; 9 bases map to TRBD1. The V gene's germline CDR1 is SEHNR and CDR2 FQNEAQ (reference sequence). With 5 bases clipped from V and 6 bases from J, the junction kept 16 bases outside the gene matches. The CDR3 sequence is 17 residues long. The CDR3 DNA sequence: TGTGCCAGCAGCCCCTCCGGGGTTTCACAGGGGGCGCATGGCTACACCTTC. Protein product: CASSPSGVSQGAHGYTF.

This clonotype was observed a handful of times. The V and J genes are TRBV7-9 and TRBJ1-4; the D gene is possibly TRBD1 (5 bases). The CDR3 extends over 15 amino acids. V was shortened by 5 bases and J by 0 bases, with 10 bases between the two germline ends. CDR1 is SEHNR and CDR2 is FQNEAQ in the germline V gene (reference sequence). CDR3 residues: CASSLTESTNEKLFF. The CDR3 bases are TGTGCCAGCAGCCTGACAGAATCAACTAATGAAAAACTGTTTTTT.

As regards this clonotype: Mismatch with germline at one junction end may stem from a read error. The J gene is TRBJ2-3, the V gene TRBV10-3; TRBD2 agrees at 13 bases. Germline CDR1 ENHRY, CDR2 SYGVKD. The CDR3 covers 16 residues. The DNA of the CDR3 is TGTGCCATCAGAGAACTAGCGGGGGGGTCGCAAGATGCGCAGTATTTT. Its translation: CAIRELAGGSQDAQYF.